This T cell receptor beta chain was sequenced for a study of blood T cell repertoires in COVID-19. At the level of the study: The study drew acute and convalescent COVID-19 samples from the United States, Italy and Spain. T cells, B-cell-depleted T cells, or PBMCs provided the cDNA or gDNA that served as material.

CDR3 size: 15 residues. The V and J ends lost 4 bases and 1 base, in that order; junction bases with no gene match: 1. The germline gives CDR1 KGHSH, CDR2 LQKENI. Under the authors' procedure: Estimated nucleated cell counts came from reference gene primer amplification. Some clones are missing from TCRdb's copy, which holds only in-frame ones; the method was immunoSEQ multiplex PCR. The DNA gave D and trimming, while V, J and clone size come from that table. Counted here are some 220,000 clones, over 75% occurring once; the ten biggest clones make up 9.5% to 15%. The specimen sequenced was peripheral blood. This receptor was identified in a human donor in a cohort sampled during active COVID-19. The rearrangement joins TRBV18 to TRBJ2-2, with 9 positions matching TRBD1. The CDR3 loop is CASSQGQGNTGELFF. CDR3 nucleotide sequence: TGTGCCAGCTCACAGGGACAGGGGAACACCGGGGAGCTGTTTTTT.